The T cell receptor (beta chain) under discussion was sequenced for a study of shared clonotypes between healthy human individuals. The assay was immunoSEQ multiplex PCR, and TCRdb's table has in-frame clones only and misses some. The data contain some 450,000 clones, more than 70% of them singletons. The CDR3 consists of 15 residues. V was clipped by 2 bases and J by 5 bases; unmatched bases: 3. Per the germline V gene, CDR1 is LGHNA and CDR2 is YSLEER. The clonotype was recovered from a woman between 40 and 55 years old in good health. Some clones in this sample may be carry-over from other donors' samples. This chain connects TRBV4-3 to TRBJ1-4, with 9 bases identical to TRBD1. The sample was PBMCs. CDR3 bases: TGCGCCAGCAGCCAACCGACAGGGGGAAATGAAAAACTGTTTTTT. It translates to CASSQPTGGNEKLFF.